This record looks at one T cell receptor beta chain sequence and its context. No antigen is known for it. The sample is drawn from a study of T cell responses to AZD1222 COVID-19 vaccine. Overall study results and limits: Along spike, vaccine-associated CD4 TCRs were found throughout, with dominance at 160-218 and 743-854. Most donors were white British, females outnumbered males, and clonal diversity was possibly underestimated. Only a handful of AZD1222 recipients tested seropositive at baseline. Two AZD1222 doses significantly raised spike-specific TCR breadth and depth over controls.

The table came from immunoSEQ multiplex PCR; TCRdb's copy has only in-frame clones and leaves some out. The table lists 160,000 or so clones, 92% of them singletons, with about 4% in the top ten. Sequencing used peripheral blood, obtained on day 0 of MenACWY control vaccination. The origin of this receptor is an adult in good health.

The CDR3 coding sequence is TGTGCCAGTAGCCGTGACCTCCTAGCGGGAGTTAGCGAGCAGTACTTC. This translates into CASSRDLLAGVSEQYF. V gene TRBV19 combines with J gene TRBJ2-7; 10 bases line up with TRBD2. This CDR3 spans 16 amino acids. Germline CDR1 is LNHDA and CDR2 is SQIVND (reference sequence). The V segment lost 6 bases and the J segment 6 bases; nucleotides outside the gene matches: 14.